The sequence of this T cell receptor beta chain was determined in a study of T-cell reconstitution after alpha-beta-depleted transplantation in children. The germline V gene encodes CDR1 MGHRA and CDR2 YSYEKL. V lost 1 base and J 3 bases, leaving 12 bases between the germline ends. This CDR3 is built from 15 residues. TCRbeta library construction was performed incorporating unique molecular identifiers. TCRdb ran MiXCR on the PCR reads and lists one entry per CDR3 protein. The sample includes about 500,000 distinct CDR3 sequences, 30% to 35% of them seen just once. This clonotype has more than one count but fewer than ten.

Material: PBMCs from the stem cell graft donor, obtained from the stem cell graft. The receptor comes from a human donor who donated a stem cell graft to a child with aplastic anemia. The chain joins TRBV4-1 to TRBJ1-1; a weak D match, TRBD1 (6 bases). DNA of the CDR3: TGCGCCAGCAGCCAAGTTCAACCAGGGGACACTGAAGCTTTCTTT. Translating gives CASSQVQPGDTEAFF.